Sequencing of this T cell receptor (beta chain) was carried out in a study of blood T cell repertoires in COVID-19. Study as a whole: COVID-19 samples collected from the United States, Italy and Spain covered acute and convalescent phases.

How the authors handled the data: Using reference gene primer amplification, nucleated cell counts were estimated. Assay used: immunoSEQ multiplex PCR; TCRdb lists only in-frame clones, some missing. Clone size and V and J calls were adopted from that table, with D and trimming inferred from the DNA. The sample records approximately 58,000 clones, 70% to 90% being singletons. This clone showed up just a few times. Germline V gene lookup returns CDR1 SNHLY and CDR2 FYNNEI. The CDR3 length is 13 residues. J gave up 7 bases and V 7 bases, and 7 bases lay outside the gene matches. What was sequenced was peripheral blood. The TCR was taken from a middle-aged man with active COVID-19. The V gene is TRBV2, the J gene TRBJ1-5; 7 bases are a match to TRBD1. This chain's CDR3 is CASTAGGRQPQHF. DNA of the CDR3: TGTGCCAGCACCGCAGGGGGAAGGCAGCCCCAGCATTTT.